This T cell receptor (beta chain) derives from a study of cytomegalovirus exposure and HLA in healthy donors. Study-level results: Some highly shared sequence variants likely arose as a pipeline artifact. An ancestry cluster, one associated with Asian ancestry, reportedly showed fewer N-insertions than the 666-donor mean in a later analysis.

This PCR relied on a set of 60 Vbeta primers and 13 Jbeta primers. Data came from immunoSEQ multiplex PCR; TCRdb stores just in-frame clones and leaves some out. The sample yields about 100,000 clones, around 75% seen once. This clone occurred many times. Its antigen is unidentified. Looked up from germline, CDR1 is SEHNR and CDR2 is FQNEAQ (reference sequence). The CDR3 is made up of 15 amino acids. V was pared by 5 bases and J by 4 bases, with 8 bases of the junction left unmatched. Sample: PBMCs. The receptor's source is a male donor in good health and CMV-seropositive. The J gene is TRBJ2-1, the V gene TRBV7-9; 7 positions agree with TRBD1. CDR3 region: CASSHTTDRYNEQFF. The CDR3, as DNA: TGTGCCAGCAGCCATACTACGGACAGGTACAATGAGCAGTTCTTC. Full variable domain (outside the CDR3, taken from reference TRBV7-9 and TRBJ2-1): DTGVSQNPRHKITKRGQNVTFRCDPISEHNRLYWYRQTLGQGPEFLTYFQNEAQLEKSRLLSDRFSAERPKGSFSTLEIQRTEQGDSAMYLCASSHTTDRYNEQFFGPGTRLTVL.